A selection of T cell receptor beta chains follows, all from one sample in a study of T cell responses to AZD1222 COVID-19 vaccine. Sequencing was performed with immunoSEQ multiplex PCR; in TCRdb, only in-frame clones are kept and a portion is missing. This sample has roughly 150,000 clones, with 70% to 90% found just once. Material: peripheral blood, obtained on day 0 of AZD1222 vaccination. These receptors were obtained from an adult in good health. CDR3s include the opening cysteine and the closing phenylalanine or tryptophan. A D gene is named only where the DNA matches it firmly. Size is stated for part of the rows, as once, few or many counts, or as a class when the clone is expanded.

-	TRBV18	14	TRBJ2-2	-	TGTGCCAGCTCACCAGAACTCAGCACCGGGGAGCTGTTTTTT	CASSPELSTGELFF
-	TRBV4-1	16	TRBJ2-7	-	TGCGCCAGCAGCCAAGAGGGAGCACAACGCTCCTACGAGCAGTACTTC	CASSQEGAQRSYEQYF
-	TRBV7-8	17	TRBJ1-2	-	TGTGCCAGCAGCTTCCTAGGGTACACGGAGGGACGTTATGGCTACACCTTC	CASSFLGYTEGRYGYTF
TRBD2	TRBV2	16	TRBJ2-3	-	TGTGCCAGCAGTGGCGGGAGTAGCGGGACCACAGATACGCAGTATTTT	CASSGGSSGTTDTQYF
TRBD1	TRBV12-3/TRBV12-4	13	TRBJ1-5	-	TGTGCCACCAGGACAGGGGGCAACCAGCCCCAGCATTTT	CATRTGGNQPQHF
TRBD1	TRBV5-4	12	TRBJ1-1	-	TGTGCCAGCAGCCGGGGACAGGGTGAAACTTTCTTT	CASSRGQGETFF
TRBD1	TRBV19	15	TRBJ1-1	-	TGTGCCAGTAGTATCTTGGGGACAGTACTAAGAGAAGCTTTCTTT	CASSILGTVLREAFF
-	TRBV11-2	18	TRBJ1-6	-	TGTGCCAGCAGCTTAGGATTCAGCCCGAGCTCCTATAATTCACCCCTCCACTTT	CASSLGFSPSSYNSPLHF
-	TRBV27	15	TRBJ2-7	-	TGTGCCAGCAGTTTAAGATACGGGGGGCGCGGAGAGCAGTACTTC	CASSLRYGGRGEQYF
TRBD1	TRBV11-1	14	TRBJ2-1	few	TGTGCCAGCAGCTCAGCGGACAGGGCTAATGAGCAGTTCTTC	CASSSADRANEQFF
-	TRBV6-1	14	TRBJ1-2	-	TGTGCCAGCAGTGAAGGGACAGTTAACTATGGCTACACCTTC	CASSEGTVNYGYTF
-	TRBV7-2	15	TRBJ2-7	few	TGTGCCAGCAGCTTAGGGGGACCCCTATCCTACGAGCAGTACTTC	CASSLGGPLSYEQYF
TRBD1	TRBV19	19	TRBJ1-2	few	TGTGCCAGTAGTATATTACCCCGGGACAGGGGGCAAGAGGACTATGGCTACACCTTC	CASSILPRDRGQEDYGYTF
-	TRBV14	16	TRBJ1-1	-	TGTGCCAGCAGCCACATGAATCAGGGGATGAACACTGAAGCTTTCTTT	CASSHMNQGMNTEAFF
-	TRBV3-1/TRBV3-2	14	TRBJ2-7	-	TGTGCCAGCAGCCAAGGTCCGGGATCCTACGAGCAGTACTTC	CASSQGPGSYEQYF
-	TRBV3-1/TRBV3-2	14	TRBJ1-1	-	TGTGCCAGCAGCCAAGTGGGACAATTTGTTGAAGCTTTCTTT	CASSQVGQFVEAFF
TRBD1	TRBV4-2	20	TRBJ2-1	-	TGTGCCAGCAGCCATTTAACCGGGACAGGGAACGTCCAAGAGGGCAATGAGCAGTTCTTC	CASSHLTGTGNVQEGNEQFF
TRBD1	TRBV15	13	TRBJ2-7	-	TGTGCCACCAGCAGGACAGGGGGTTACGAGCAGTACTTC	CATSRTGGYEQYF
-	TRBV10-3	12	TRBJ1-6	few	TGTGCCATCAAAACAGTCAATTCACCCCTCCACTTT	CAIKTVNSPLHF
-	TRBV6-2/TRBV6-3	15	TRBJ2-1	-	TGTGCCAGCAGTTATGCAGGCAGCTCCTACAATGAGCAGTTCTTC	CASSYAGSSYNEQFF
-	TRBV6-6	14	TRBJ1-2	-	TGTGCCAGTGGGGACTCCGAGAACGTCGATGGCTACACCTTC	CASGDSENVDGYTF
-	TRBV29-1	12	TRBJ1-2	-	TGCAGCGTTGACGGAGTTAACTATGGCTACACCTTC	CSVDGVNYGYTF
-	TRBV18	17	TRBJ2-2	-	TGTGCCAGCTCACCATATGACTTCCTAGCGAACACCGGGGAGCTGTTTTTT	CASSPYDFLANTGELFF
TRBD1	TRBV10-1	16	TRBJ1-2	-	TGCGCCAGCAGTGAGTCCTCCAGGCGAGGGGGCGATGGCTACACCTTC	CASSESSRRGGDGYTF